This T cell receptor (beta chain) is from a study of radiotherapy plus CTLA-4 blockade in lung cancer. Study-wide context: Among patients, over 15% showed objective responses, and approximately 30% had disease control.

The data were produced by immunoSEQ multiplex PCR, yet TCRdb's version contains in-frame clones alone and is incomplete. The sample holds about 38,000 clones, 65% to 90% seen once. As regards this clone: Its antigen is unknown.

After removal of 6 bases from V and 2 bases from J, the junction contained 3 bases not matched to a gene. Per the germline V gene, CDR1 is MNHEY and CDR2 is SMNVEV (reference sequence). This CDR3 is built from 13 residues. It was focal radiation plus CTLA-4 blockade with ipilimumab that patients with chemo-refractory metastatic non-small-cell lung cancer received. Study-level points and caveats: In blood, TCR clones derived from the tumor expanded after radiotherapy plus ipilimumab. Early clone dynamics of blood T cells, plus interferon-beta, reportedly predicted response best.

The material was peripheral blood, obtained from a patient treated with radiotherapy plus ipilimumab. The chain has TRBV27 and TRBJ2-7, with TRBD1 matching 8 bases. The sequence was obtained from a human donor with non-small cell lung cancer whose response to radiotherapy plus ipilimumab could not be evaluated. The CDR3 loop is CASRPTGAYEQYF. In nucleotides, the CDR3 is TGTGCCAGCAGACCGACAGGGGCCTACGAGCAGTACTTC.